Following are 11 T cell receptor beta chains from one sample sequenced in a study of shared clonotypes between healthy human individuals. Measured with immunoSEQ multiplex PCR; TCRdb has only the in-frame clones, and not every one. The data hold around 500,000 clones, with 79% observed a single time. What was sequenced was PBMCs. These TCRs come from a middle-aged woman in good health. Some clones in this sample may be carry-over from other donors' samples.

The V call is TRBV7-9, the J call TRBJ1-4; 9 bases are shared with TRBD1. This CDR3 has 15 residues. Trimming removed 0 bases from V and 8 bases from J; junction bases left unmatched: 4. Germline CDR1 SEHNR, CDR2 FQNEAQ (reference sequence). The CDR3 spells CASSLAGQGAEKLFF. The CDR3 bases are TGTGCCAGCAGCTTAGCGGGACAGGGAGCGGAAAAACTGTTTTTT. The full variable domain, completed using reference TRBV7-9 and TRBJ1-4, is DTGVSQNPRHKITKRGQNVTFRCDPISEHNRLYWYRQTLGQGPEFLTYFQNEAQLEKSRLLSDRFSAERPKGSFSTLEIQRTEQGDSAMYLCASSLAGQGAEKLFFGSGTQLSVL.

The chain carries TRBV6-6 and TRBJ1-1; 8 nucleotides line up with TRBD1. CDR1 is MNHNY and CDR2 is SVGAGI in the germline V gene (reference sequence). The CDR3 length is 16 residues. V dropped 4 bases and J dropped 1; count of bases not matched to a gene: 8. CDR3 in amino acids: CASSSPRGQGNTEAFF. In DNA form, the CDR3 reads TGTGCCAGCAGTTCGCCCAGGGGGCAGGGGAACACTGAAGCTTTCTTT.

V usage is TRBV29-1 and J usage is TRBJ2-3; D remains ambiguous. The V gene's germline CDR1 is SQVTM and CDR2 ANQGSEA. Deletions cut 3 bases from V and 4 bases from J, with 11 bases between. The CDR3 contains 13 residues. CDR3 loop: CSVESTVPDTQYF. The CDR3 region has the DNA TGCAGCGTTGAGTCTACAGTTCCAGATACGCAGTATTTT.

The V call is TRBV2, the J call TRBJ2-1; TRBD2 aligns across 7 bases. Germline CDR1 reads SNHLY; CDR2 reads FYNNEI. Trimming took 6 bases from V and 6 from J; bases not matched to a gene: 11. The CDR3 loop spans 15 amino acids. CDR3 in amino acids: CASRAGTNPFNEQFF. The DNA of the CDR3 is TGTGCCAGCAGGGCCGGGACTAACCCGTTCAATGAGCAGTTCTTC.

This chain connects TRBV7-2 to TRBJ2-3; D remains unclear. Germline loops: CDR1 SGHTA, CDR2 FQGNSA. V was pared by 5 bases and J by 5 bases, with 11 bases between. The CDR3 has 13 amino acids. The CDR3 protein is CASSLLREDTQYF. DNA for the CDR3: TGTGCCAGCAGCCTACTGAGAGAAGATACGCAGTATTTT. Combining the CDR3 with reference TRBV7-2 and TRBJ2-3 gives the whole variable domain GAGVSQSPSNKVTEKGKDVELRCDPISGHTALYWYRQSLGQGLEFLIYFQGNSAPDKSGLPSDRFSAERTGGSVSTLTIQRTQQEDSAVYLCASSLLREDTQYFGPGTRLTVL.

The rearrangement links TRBV9 to TRBJ2-5; D remains ambiguous. The germline CDR1 and CDR2 sequences are SGDLS and YYNGEE. This CDR3 is built from 14 residues. The V and J ends lost 4 bases and 0 bases respectively, with 10 bases between them. The CDR3 DNA reads TGTGCCAGCAGCTTACGGACGGACCAAGAGACCCAGTACTTC. Translated: CASSLRTDQETQYF.

The V and J genes are TRBV10-1 and TRBJ2-7; 9 bases match TRBD1. The V and J ends lost 7 bases and 2 bases, in that order; junction bases with no gene match: 15. Germline lookup yields CDR1 WNHNN and CDR2 SYGVQD (reference sequence). CDR3 length: 17 amino acids. The CDR3 spells CASKFLRTGQGPYEQYF. DNA of the CDR3: TGCGCCAGCAAATTTTTAAGAACGGGACAGGGCCCCTACGAGCAGTACTTC.

This chain links TRBV2 with TRBJ2-1; D ambiguous. Per germline, CDR1 SNHLY and CDR2 FYNNEI. The CDR3 is 13 amino acids. V was trimmed by 7 bases and J by 1 base, leaving 8 bases between them. CDR3 nucleotide sequence: TGTGCCAGCACGGAGAATTCCTACAATGAGCAGTTCTTC. This encodes CASTENSYNEQFF.

The chain employs TRBV2 and TRBJ2-5; D unclear. This CDR3 region has 13 residues. CDR1 is SNHLY and CDR2 is FYNNEI in the germline V gene. V lost 4 bases, J lost 7 bases, and 13 bases lay in between. CDR3 amino acids: CASSVEIRGTQYF. The CDR3 nucleotides read TGTGCCAGCAGTGTAGAGATCAGAGGGACCCAGTACTTC.

This sequence joins TRBV7-9 and TRBJ1-2, with D perhaps matching TRBD1 (5 bases). Trimming stripped 7 bases from V and 6 bases from J, with 18 bases between. The CDR3 spans 14 residues. Germline V CDR1 and CDR2: SEHNR, FQNEAQ (reference sequence). CDR3: CASTPRRGLDGYTF. In DNA form, the CDR3 reads TGTGCCAGCACCCCCCGCCGGGGCCTAGATGGCTACACCTTC. The variable domain in full, with the rest retrieved from reference TRBV7-9 and TRBJ1-2, is DTGVSQNPRHKITKRGQNVTFRCDPISEHNRLYWYRQTLGQGPEFLTYFQNEAQLEKSRLLSDRFSAERPKGSFSTLEIQRTEQGDSAMYLCASTPRRGLDGYTFGSGTRLTVV.

CDR3 amino acids: CASSHGALESNEKLFF. CDR3 in DNA: TGCGCCAGCAGCCACGGCGCATTGGAGTCTAATGAAAAACTGTTTTTT. This rearrangement joins TRBV4-3 to TRBJ1-4; no firm D call. This CDR3 spans 16 amino acids. The germline CDR1 and CDR2 sequences are LGHNA and YSLEER. Trimming shortened V by 3 bases and J by 3 bases, and 14 bases separated the two germline ends.